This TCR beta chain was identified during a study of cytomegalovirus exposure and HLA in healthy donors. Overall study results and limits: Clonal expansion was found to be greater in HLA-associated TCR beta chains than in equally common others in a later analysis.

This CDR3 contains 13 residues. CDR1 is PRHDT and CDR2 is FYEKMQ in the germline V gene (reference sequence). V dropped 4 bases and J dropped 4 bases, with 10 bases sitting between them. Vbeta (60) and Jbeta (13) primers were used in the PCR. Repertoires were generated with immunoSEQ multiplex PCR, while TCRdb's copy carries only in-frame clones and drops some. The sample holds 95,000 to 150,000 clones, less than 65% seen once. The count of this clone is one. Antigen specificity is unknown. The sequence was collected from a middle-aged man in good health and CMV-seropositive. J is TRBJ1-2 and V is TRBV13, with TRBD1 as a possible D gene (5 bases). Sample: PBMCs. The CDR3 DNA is TGTGCCAGCAGCTCACGAACAGGCTATGGCTACACCTTC. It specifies CASSSRTGYGYTF.